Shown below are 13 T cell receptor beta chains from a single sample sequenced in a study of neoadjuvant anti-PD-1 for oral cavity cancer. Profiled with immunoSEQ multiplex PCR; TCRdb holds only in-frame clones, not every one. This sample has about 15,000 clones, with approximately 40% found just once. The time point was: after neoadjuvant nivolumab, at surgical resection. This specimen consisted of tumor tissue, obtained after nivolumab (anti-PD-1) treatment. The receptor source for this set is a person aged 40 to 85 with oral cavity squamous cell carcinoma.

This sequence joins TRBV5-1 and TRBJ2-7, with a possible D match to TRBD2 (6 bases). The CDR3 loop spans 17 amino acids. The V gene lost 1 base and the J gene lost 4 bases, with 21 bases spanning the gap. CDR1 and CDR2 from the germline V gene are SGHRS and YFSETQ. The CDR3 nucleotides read TGCGCCAGCAGCTTGAGAGTGATGGGGGGAGTCGGTTACGAGCAGTACTTC. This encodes CASSLRVMGGVGYEQYF. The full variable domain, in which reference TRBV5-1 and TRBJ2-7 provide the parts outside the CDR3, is KAGVTQTPRYLIKTRGQQVTLSCSPISGHRSVSWYQQTPGQGLQFLFEYFSETQRNKGNFPGRFSGRQFSNSRSEMNVSTLELGDSALYLCASSLRVMGGVGYEQYFGPGTRLTVT.

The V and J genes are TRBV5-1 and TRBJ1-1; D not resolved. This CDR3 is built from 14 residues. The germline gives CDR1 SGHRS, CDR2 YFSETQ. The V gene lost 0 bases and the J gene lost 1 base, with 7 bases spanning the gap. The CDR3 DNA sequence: TGCGCCAGCAGCTTGGACAGCACGAACACTGAAGCTTTCTTT. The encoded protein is CASSLDSTNTEAFF.

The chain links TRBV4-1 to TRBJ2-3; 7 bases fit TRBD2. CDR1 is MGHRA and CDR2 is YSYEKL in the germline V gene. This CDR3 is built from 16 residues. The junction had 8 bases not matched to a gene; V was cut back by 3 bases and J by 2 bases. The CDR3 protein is CASSQGGGTFTDTQYF. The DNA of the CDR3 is TGCGCCAGCAGCCAGGGGGGGGGAACGTTCACAGATACGCAGTATTTT.

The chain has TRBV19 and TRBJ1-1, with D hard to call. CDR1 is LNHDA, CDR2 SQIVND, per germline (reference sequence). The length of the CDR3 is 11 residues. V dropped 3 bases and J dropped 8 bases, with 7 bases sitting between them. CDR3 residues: CASSISLEAFF. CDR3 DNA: TGTGCCAGTAGTATTTCCCTGGAAGCTTTCTTT.

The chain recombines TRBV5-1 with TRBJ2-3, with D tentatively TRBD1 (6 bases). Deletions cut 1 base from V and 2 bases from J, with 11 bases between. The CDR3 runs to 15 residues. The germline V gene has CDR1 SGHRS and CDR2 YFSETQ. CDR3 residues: CASSLSGQITDTQYF. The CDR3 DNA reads TGCGCCAGCAGCTTGAGCGGACAGATCACAGATACGCAGTATTTT.

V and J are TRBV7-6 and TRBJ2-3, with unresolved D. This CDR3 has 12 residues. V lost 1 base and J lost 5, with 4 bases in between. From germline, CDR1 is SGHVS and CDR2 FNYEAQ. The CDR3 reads CASSLGIDTQYF. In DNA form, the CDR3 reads TGTGCCAGCAGCTTAGGGATAGATACGCAGTATTTT.

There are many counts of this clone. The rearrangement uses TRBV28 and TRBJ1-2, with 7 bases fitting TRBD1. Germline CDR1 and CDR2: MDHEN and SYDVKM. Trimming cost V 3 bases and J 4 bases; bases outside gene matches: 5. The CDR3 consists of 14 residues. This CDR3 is CASSFRTGAYGYTF. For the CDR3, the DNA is TGTGCCAGCAGTTTCCGTACAGGGGCCTATGGCTACACCTTC.

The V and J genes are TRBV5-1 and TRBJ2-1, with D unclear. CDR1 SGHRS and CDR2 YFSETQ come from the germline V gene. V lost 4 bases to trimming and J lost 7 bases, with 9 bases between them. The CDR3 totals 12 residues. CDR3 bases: TGCGCCAGCAGCCAGACCTGGAATGAGCAGTTCTTC. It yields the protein CASSQTWNEQFF.

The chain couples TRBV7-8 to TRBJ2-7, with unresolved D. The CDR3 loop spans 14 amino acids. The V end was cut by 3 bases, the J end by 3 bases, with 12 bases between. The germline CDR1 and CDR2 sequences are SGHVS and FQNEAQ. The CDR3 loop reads CASSFAGGFYEQYF. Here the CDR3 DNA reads TGTGCCAGCAGCTTCGCCGGTGGGTTCTACGAGCAGTACTTC.

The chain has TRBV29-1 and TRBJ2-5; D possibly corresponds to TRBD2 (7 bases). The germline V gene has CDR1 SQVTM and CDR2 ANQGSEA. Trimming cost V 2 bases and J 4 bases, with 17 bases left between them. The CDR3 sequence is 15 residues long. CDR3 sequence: CSVEMGGGLVETQYF. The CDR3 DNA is TGCAGCGTTGAAATGGGCGGGGGCTTAGTAGAGACCCAGTACTTC. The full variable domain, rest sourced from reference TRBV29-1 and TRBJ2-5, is SAVISQKPSRDICQRGTSLTIQCQVDSQVTMMFWYRQQPGQSLTLIATANQGSEATYESGFVIDKFPISRPNLTFSTLTVSNMSPEDSSIYLCSVEMGGGLVETQYFGPGTRLLVL.

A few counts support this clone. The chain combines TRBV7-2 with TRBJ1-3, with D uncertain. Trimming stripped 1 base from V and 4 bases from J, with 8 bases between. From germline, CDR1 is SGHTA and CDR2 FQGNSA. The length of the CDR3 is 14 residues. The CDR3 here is CASSLGPGGNTIYF. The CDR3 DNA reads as TGTGCCAGCAGCTTAGGCCCCGGAGGAAACACCATATATTTT.

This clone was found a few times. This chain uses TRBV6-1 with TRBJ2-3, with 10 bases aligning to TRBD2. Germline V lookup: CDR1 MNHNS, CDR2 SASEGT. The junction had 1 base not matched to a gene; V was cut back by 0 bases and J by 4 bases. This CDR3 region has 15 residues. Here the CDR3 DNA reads TGTGCCAGCAGTGAAGCTAGCGGGGGGCCAGATACGCAGTATTTT. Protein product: CASSEASGGPDTQYF.

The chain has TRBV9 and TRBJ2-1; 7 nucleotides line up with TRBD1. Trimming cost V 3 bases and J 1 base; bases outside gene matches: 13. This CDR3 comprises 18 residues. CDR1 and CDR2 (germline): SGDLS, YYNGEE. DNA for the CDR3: TGTGCCAGCAGCGCCACATTCCCTGGGACAGTTTCCTACAATGAGCAGTTCTTC. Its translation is CASSATFPGTVSYNEQFF.